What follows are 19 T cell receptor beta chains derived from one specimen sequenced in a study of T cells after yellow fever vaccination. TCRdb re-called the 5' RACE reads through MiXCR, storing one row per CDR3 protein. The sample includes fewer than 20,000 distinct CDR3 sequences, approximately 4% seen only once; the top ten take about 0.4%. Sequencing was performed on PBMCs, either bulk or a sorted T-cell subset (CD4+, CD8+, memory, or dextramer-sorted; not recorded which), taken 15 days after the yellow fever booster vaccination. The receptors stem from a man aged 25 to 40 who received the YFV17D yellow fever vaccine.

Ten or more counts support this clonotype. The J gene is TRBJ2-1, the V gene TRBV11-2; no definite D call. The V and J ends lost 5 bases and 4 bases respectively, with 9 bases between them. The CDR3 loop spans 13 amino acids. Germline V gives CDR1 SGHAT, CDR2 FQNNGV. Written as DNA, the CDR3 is TGTGCCAGCAGCGCCAACAATTACAATGAGCAGTTCTTC. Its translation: CASSANNYNEQFF. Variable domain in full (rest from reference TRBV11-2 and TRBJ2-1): EAGVAQSPRYKIIEKRQSVAFWCNPISGHATLYWYQQILGQGPKLLIQFQNNGVVDDSQLPKDRFSAERLKGVDSTLKIQPAKLEDSAVYLCASSANNYNEQFFGPGTRLTVL.

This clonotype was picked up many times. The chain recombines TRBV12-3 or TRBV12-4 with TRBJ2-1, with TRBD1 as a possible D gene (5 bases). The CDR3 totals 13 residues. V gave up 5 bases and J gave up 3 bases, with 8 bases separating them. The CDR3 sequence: CASSPTGYNEQFF. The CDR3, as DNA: TGTGCCAGCAGTCCTACAGGCTACAATGAGCAGTTCTTC.

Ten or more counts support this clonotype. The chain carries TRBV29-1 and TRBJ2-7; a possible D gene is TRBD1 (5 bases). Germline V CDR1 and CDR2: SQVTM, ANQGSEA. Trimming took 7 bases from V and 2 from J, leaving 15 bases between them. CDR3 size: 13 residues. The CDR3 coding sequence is TGCAGCGCAGAAGGGGCCTCTCCCTACGAGCAGTACTTC. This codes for CSAEGASPYEQYF.

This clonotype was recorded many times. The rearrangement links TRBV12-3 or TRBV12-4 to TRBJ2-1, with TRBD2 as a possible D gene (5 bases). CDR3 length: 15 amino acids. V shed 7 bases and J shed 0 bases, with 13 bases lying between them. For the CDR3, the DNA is TGTGCCAGCAAAGGCAACGCGGGCTCCTACAATGAGCAGTTCTTC. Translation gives CASKGNAGSYNEQFF.

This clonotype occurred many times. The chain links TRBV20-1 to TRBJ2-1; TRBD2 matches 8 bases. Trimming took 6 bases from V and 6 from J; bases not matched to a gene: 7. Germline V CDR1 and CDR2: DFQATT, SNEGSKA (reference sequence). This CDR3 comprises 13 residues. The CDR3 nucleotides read TGCAGTGCGAGTCTAGCGGGCGTCAATGAGCAGTTCTTC. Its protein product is CSASLAGVNEQFF.

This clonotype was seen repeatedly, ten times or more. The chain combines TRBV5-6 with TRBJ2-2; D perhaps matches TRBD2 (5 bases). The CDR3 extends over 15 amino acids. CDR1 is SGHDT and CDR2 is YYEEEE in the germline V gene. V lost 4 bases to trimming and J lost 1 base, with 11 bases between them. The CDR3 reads CASSPSGRNTGELFF. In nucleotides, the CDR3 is TGTGCCAGCAGCCCCTCGGGAAGGAACACCGGGGAGCTGTTTTTT.

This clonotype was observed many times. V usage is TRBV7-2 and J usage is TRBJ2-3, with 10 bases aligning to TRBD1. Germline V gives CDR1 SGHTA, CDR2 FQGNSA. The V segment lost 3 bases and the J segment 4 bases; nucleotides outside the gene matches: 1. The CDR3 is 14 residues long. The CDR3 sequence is CASSLTGGADTQYF. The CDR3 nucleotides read TGTGCCAGCAGCTTGACAGGGGGCGCAGATACGCAGTATTTT.

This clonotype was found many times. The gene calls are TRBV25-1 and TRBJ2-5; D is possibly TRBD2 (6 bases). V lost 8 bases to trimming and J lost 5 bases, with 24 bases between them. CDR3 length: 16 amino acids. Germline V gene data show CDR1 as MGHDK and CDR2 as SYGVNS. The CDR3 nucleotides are TGTGCCAGCTCGGGGGTGGCCGGAGGGCCGAAGGAGACCCAGTACTTC. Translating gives CASSGVAGGPKETQYF.

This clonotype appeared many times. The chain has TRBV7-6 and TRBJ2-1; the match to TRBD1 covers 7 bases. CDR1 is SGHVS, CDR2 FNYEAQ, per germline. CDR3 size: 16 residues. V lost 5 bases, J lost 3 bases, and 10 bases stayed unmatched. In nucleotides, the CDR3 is TGTGCCAGCAGCCTTTTACAGGGGCCGGACTACAATGAGCAGTTCTTC. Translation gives CASSLLQGPDYNEQFF.

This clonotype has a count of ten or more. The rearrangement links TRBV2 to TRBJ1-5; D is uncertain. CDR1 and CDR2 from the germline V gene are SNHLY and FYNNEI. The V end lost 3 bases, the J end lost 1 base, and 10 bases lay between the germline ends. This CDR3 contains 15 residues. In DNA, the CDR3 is TGTGCCAGCAGTGATATAACAGCAAGCAATCAGCCCCAGCATTTT. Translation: CASSDITASNQPQHF.

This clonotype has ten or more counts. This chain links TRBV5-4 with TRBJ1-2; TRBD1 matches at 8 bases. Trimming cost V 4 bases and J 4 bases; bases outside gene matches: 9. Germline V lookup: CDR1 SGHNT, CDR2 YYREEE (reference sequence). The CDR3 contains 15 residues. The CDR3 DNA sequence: TGTGCCAGCAGCGCTACGGGACAGGCTGTCTATGGCTACACCTTC. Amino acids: CASSATGQAVYGYTF.

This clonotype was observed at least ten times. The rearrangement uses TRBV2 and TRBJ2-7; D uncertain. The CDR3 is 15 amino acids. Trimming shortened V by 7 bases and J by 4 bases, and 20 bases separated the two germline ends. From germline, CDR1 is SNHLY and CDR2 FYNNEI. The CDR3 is CASTIITKKPYEQYF. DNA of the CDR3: TGTGCCAGCACCATTATAACAAAAAAACCGTACGAGCAGTACTTC.

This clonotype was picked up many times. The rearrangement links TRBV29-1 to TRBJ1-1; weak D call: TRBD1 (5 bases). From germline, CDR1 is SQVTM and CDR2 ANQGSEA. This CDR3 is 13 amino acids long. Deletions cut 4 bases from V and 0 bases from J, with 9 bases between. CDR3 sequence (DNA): TGCAGCGTTGCTCGGGGGGTGAACACTGAAGCTTTCTTT. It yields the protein CSVARGVNTEAFF.

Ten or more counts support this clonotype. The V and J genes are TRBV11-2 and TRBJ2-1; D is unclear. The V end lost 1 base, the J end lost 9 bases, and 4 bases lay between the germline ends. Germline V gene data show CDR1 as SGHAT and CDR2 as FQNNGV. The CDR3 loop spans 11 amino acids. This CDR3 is CASSLVVEQFF. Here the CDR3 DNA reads TGTGCCAGCAGCTTAGTAGTTGAGCAGTTCTTC.

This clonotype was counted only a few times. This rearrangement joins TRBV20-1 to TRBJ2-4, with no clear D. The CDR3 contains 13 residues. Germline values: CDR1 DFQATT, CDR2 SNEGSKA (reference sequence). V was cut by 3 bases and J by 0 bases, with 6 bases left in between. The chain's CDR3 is CSASLVAKNIQYF. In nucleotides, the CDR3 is TGCAGTGCTAGTTTAGTAGCCAAAAACATTCAGTACTTC.

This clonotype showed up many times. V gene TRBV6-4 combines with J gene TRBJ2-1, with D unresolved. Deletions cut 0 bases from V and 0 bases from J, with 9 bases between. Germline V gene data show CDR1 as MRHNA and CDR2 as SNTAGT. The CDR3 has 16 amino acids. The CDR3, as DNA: TGTGCCAGCAGTGACTCGGGTACAAGCTCCTACAATGAGCAGTTCTTC. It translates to CASSDSGTSSYNEQFF.

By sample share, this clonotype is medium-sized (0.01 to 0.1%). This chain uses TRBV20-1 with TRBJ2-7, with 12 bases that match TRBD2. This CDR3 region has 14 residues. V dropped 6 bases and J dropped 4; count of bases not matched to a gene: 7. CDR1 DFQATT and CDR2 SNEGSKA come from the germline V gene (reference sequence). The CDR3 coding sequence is TGCAGTGCCTCAGGACTAGCGGGAACTTACGAGCAGTACTTC. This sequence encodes CSASGLAGTYEQYF.

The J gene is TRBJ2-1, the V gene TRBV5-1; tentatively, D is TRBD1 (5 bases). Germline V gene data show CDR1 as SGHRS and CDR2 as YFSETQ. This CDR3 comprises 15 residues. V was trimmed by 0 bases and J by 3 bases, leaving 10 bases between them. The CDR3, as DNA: TGCGCCAGCAGCTTGGGGGGCCGTAACTACAATGAGCAGTTCTTC. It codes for CASSLGGRNYNEQFF.

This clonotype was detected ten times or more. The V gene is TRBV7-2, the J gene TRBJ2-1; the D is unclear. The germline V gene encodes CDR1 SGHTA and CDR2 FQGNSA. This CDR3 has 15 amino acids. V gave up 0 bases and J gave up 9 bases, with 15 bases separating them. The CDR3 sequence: CASSLARILVSEQFF. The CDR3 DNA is TGTGCCAGCAGCTTAGCGCGGATTTTAGTAAGTGAGCAGTTCTTC.